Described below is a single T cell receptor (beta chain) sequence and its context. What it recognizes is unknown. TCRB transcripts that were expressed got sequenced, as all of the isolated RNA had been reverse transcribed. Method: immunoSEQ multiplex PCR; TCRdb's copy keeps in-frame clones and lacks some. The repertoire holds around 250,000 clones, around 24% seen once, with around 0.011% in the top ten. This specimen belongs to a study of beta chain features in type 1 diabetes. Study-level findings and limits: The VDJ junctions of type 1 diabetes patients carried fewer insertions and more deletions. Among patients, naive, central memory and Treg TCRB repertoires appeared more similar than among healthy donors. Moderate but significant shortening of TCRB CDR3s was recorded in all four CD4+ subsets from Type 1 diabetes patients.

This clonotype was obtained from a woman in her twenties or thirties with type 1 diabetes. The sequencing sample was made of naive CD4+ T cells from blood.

CDR3 in amino acids: CASTGPPGLAGYDTQYF. CDR3 DNA: TGTGCCAGTACTGGTCCTCCGGGACTAGCGGGATACGATACGCAGTATTTT. The chain is built from TRBV19 and TRBJ2-3, with 13 bases matching TRBD2. The CDR3 length is 17 residues. V trimming: 7 bases; J trimming: 6 bases; junction bases outside the gene matches: 13. Germline loops: CDR1 LNHDA, CDR2 SQIVND (reference sequence).